This T cell receptor beta chain stems from a study of blood T cell repertoires in COVID-19. In the study overall: COVID-19 samples collected from the United States, Italy and Spain covered acute and convalescent phases. PBMCs, B-cell-depleted T cells, or T cells were the source of the cDNA or gDNA that made up the material.

Trimming took off 4 bases at V and 3 bases at J, with 11 bases between the two ends. CDR1 is SGHRS and CDR2 is YFSETQ in the germline V gene. The CDR3 is made up of 15 amino acids. In the authors' methods: It was from reference gene primer amplification that nucleated cell counts were estimated. Some clones are missing from TCRdb's copy, which holds only in-frame ones; the method was immunoSEQ multiplex PCR. V and J calls and clone size come straight from that table; D and trimming were deduced from the DNA. Altogether about 88,000 clones are present, about 87% being singletons, with the ten largest covering roughly 10%.

The chain uses TRBV5-1 and TRBJ2-6, with TRBD2 as a possible D gene (5 bases). The source is a man older than 75 with acute or convalescent COVID-19. Sequencing input: peripheral blood. The CDR3 region has the DNA TGCGCCAGCAGCCGCGAGGGTGATGGGGCCAACGTCCTGACTTTC. Protein: CASSREGDGANVLTF.